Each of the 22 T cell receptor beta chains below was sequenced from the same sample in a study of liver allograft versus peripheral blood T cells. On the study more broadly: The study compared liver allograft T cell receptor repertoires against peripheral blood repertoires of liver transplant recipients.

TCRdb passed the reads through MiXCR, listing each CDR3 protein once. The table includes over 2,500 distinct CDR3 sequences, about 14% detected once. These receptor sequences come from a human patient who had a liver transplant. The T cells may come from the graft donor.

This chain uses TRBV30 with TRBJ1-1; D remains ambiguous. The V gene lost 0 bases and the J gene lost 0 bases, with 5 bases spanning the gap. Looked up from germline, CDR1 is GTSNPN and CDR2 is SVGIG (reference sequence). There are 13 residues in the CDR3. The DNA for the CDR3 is TGTGCCTGGAGTGTTGCTGTGAACACTGAAGCTTTCTTT. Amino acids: CAWSVAVNTEAFF.

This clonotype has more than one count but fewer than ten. The CDR3 bases are TGTGCCAGCAGGGGACAGGGTGGGATGAACACTGAAGCTTTCTTT. Its protein is CASRGQGGMNTEAFF. The chain links TRBV2 to TRBJ1-1; 9 nucleotides agree with TRBD1. CDR1 is SNHLY, CDR2 FYNNEI, per germline. The ends lost 6 bases at V and 0 bases at J; junction bases unmatched: 5. This CDR3 is built from 15 residues.

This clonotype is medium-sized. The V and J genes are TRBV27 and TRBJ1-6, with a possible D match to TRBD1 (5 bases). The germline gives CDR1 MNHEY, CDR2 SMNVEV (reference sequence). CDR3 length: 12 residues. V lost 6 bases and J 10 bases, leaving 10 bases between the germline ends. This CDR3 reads CASSLPGSPLHF. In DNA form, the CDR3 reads TGTGCCAGCAGCCTGCCAGGGTCACCCCTCCACTTT.

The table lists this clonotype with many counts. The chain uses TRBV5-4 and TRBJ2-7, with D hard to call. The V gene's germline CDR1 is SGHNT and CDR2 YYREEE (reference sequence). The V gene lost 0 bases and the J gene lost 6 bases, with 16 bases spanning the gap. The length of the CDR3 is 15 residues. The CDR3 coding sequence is TGTGCCAGCAGCTTGGTACCAGTCCCAGGACGCGAGCAGTACTTC. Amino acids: CASSLVPVPGREQYF. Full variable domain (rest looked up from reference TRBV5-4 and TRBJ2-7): ETGVTQSPTHLIKTRGQQVTLRCSSQSGHNTVSWYQQALGQGPQFIFQYYREEENGRGNFPPRFSGLQFPNYSSELNVNALELDDSALYLCASSLVPVPGREQYFGPGTRLTVT.

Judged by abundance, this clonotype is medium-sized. Written as DNA, the CDR3 is TGTGCCAGTCGGAAAAGACAGTCCCGCGGGGCTTTCTTT. Translation: CASRKRQSRGAFF. The chain uses TRBV19 and TRBJ1-1, with a tentative D call TRBD1 (5 bases). Looked up from germline, CDR1 is LNHDA and CDR2 is SQIVND (reference sequence). V lost 8 bases, J lost 11 bases, and 21 bases lay in between. This CDR3 has 13 residues. Full variable domain (remainder filled in from reference TRBV19 and TRBJ1-1): DGGITQSPKYLFRKEGQNVTLSCEQNLNHDAMYWYRQDPGQGLRLIYYSQIVNDFQKGDIAEGYSVSREKKESFPLTVTSAQKNPTAFYLCASRKRQSRGAFFGQGTRLTVV.

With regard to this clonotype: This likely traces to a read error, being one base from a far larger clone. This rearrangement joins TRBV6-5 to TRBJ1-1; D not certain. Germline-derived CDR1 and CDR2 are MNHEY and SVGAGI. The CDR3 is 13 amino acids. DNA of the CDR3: TGTGCCATCAGTTACCAGGAGGGCACTGAAGCTTTCTTT. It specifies CAISYQEGTEAFF.

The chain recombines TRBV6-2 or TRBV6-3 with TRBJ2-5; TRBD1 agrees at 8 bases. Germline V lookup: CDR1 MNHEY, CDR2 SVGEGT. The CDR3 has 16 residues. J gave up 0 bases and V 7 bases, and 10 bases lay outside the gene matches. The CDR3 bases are TGTGCCAGCATCGCCGGACAGGGCGGGTACCAAGAGACCCAGTACTTC. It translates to CASIAGQGGYQETQYF.

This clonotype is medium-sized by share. The CDR3, as DNA: TGTGCCAGTAATCCTGGGACAGTTACATATGGCTACACCTTC. The encoded protein is CASNPGTVTYGYTF. The chain carries TRBV19 and TRBJ1-2; 7 nucleotides line up with TRBD1. The CDR3 loop spans 14 amino acids. V lost 7 bases to trimming and J lost 5 bases; unmatched junction nucleotides: 10. The germline CDR1 and CDR2 sequences are LNHDA and SQIVND (reference sequence).

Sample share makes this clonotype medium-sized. Written as DNA, the CDR3 is TGTGCCAGCAGTCAAATGGGGCGCTCTGGGGCCAACGTCCTGACTTTC. Residues: CASSQMGRSGANVLTF. The chain couples TRBV27 to TRBJ2-6; TRBD1 is a possible D gene (5 bases). Looked up from germline, CDR1 is MNHEY and CDR2 is SMNVEV (reference sequence). V dropped 5 bases and J dropped 0 bases, with 11 bases sitting between them. This CDR3 comprises 16 residues.

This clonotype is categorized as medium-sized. As DNA, the CDR3 is TGTGCCAGCAGCTTAGGTCGATTCCCCTACGAGCAGTACTTC. It translates to CASSLGRFPYEQYF. The chain uses TRBV7-9 and TRBJ2-7; D call uncertain. The CDR3 totals 14 residues. V lost 1 base, J lost 2 bases, and 9 bases lay in between. Germline V gene data show CDR1 as SEHNR and CDR2 as FQNEAQ (reference sequence).

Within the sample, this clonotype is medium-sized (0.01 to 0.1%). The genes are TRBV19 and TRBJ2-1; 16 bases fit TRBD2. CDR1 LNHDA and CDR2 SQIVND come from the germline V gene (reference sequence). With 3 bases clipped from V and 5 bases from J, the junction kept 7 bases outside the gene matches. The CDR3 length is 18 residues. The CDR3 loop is CASSISGLAGGLNNEQFF. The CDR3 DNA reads TGTGCCAGTAGTATTTCGGGACTAGCGGGAGGGCTAAACAATGAGCAGTTCTTC.

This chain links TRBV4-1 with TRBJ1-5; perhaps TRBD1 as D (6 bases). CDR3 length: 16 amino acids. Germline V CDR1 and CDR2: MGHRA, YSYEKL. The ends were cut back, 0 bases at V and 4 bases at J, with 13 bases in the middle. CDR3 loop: CASSQEPGQENQPQHF. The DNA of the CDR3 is TGCGCCAGCAGCCAAGAACCGGGACAAGAAAATCAGCCCCAGCATTTT.

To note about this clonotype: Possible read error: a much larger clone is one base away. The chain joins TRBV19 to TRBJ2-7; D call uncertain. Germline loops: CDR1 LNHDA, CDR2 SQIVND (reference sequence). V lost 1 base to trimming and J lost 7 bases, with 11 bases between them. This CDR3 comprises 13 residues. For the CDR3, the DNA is TGTGCCAGTAGTATAGCACCCCCGAGTGAGCAGTACTTC. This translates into CASSIAPPSEQYF.

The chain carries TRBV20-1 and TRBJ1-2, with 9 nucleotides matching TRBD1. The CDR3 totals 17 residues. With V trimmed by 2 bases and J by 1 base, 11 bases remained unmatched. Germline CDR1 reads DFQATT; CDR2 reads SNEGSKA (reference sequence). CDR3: CSARRGFGQGINYGYTF. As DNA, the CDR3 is TGCAGTGCTAGAAGGGGCTTCGGACAGGGGATTAACTATGGCTACACCTTC.

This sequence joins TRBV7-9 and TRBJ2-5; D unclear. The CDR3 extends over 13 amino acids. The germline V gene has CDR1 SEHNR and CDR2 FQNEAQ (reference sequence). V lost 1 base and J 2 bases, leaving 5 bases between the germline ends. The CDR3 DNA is TGTGCCAGCAGCTTAGTGCATCAAGAGACCCAGTACTTC. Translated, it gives CASSLVHQETQYF.

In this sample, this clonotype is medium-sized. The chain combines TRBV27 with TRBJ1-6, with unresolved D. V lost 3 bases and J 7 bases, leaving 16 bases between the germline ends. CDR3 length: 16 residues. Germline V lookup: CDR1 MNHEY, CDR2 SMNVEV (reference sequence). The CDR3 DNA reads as TGTGCCAGCAGTTTGGTTTCGGACCGCCGGAATTCACCCCTCCACTTT. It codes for CASSLVSDRRNSPLHF.

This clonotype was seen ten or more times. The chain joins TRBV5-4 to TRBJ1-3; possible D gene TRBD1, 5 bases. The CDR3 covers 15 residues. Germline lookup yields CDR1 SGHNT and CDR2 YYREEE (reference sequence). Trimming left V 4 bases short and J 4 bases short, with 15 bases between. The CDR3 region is CASSEDRLSGNTIYF. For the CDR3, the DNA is TGTGCCAGCAGCGAAGACAGACTCTCCGGAAACACCATATATTTT. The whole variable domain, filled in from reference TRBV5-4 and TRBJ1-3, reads ETGVTQSPTHLIKTRGQQVTLRCSSQSGHNTVSWYQQALGQGPQFIFQYYREEENGRGNFPPRFSGLQFPNYSSELNVNALELDDSALYLCASSEDRLSGNTIYFGEGSWLTVV.

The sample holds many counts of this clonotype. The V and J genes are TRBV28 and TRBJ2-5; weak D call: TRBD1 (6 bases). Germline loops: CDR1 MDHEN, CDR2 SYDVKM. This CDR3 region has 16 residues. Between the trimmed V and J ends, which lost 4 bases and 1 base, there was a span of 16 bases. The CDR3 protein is CASSWIPGHLQETQYF. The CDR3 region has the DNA TGTGCCAGCAGTTGGATTCCGGGACACCTCCAAGAGACCCAGTACTTC.

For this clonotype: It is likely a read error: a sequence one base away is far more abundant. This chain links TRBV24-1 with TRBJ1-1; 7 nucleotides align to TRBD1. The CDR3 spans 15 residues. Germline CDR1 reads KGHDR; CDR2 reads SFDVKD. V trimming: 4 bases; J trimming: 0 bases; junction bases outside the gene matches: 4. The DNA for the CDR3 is TGTGCCACCAGTGAGACCGGGACAGTGAACACTGAAGCTTTCTTT. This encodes CATSETGTVNTEAFF.

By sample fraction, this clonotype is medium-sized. The CDR3 nucleotides read TGTGCCAGCAGTTACGCAGGGGTGAACACTGAAGCTTTCTTT. Translation: CASSYAGVNTEAFF. The V gene is TRBV6-5, the J gene TRBJ1-1; possibly TRBD1 for D (6 bases). CDR3 length equals 14 residues. The V and J ends lost 2 bases and 0 bases respectively, with 7 bases between them. Germline CDR1 is MNHEY and CDR2 is SVGAGI.

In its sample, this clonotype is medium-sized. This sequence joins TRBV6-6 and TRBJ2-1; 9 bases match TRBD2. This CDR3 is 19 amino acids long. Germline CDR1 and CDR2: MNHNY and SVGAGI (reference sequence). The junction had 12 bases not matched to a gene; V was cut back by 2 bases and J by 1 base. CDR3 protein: CASSYPSGASGISYNEQFF. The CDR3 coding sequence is TGTGCCAGCAGTTACCCCTCAGGGGCTAGCGGGATATCCTACAATGAGCAGTTCTTC.

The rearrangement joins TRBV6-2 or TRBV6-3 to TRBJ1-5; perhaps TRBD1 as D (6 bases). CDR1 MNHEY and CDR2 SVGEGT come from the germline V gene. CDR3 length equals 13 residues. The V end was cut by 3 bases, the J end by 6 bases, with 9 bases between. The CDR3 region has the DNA TGTGCCAGCAGTTATGCAGGGGCTCAGCCCCAGCATTTT. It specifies CASSYAGAQPQHF.